These 29 T cell receptor beta chains share one sample of origin, sequenced in a study of cytomegalovirus exposure and HLA in healthy donors. The PCR used 60 Vbeta and 13 Jbeta primers. Repertoires were generated with immunoSEQ multiplex PCR, while TCRdb's copy carries only in-frame clones and drops some. Counted here are about 110,000 clones, 75% to 90% occurring once; the ten biggest clones make up 1.5% to 2%. Sequencing was carried out using PBMCs. Receptors were obtained from a man in his forties or fifties in good health and CMV-seronegative.

V is TRBV30 and J is TRBJ2-7; D ambiguous. CDR1 is GTSNPN and CDR2 is SVGIG in the germline V gene (reference sequence). Deletions cut 2 bases from V and 2 bases from J, with 10 bases between. The CDR3 loop spans 13 amino acids. CDR3 amino acids: CAWSLGTTYEQYF. CDR3 DNA sequence: TGTGCCTGGAGTTTAGGCACTACCTACGAGCAGTACTTC.

This rearrangement joins TRBV27 to TRBJ1-4; the D gene is possibly TRBD1 (5 bases). Between the trimmed V and J ends, which lost 2 bases and 7 bases, there was a span of 5 bases. CDR3 length: 12 amino acids. Per germline, CDR1 MNHEY and CDR2 SMNVEV (reference sequence). CDR3 bases: TGTGCCAGCAGTTTAAGGGGTGAAAAACTGTTTTTT. Its protein product is CASSLRGEKLFF.

V is TRBV5-6 and J is TRBJ1-2; D perhaps matches TRBD1 (5 bases). V shed 0 bases and J shed 2 bases, with 8 bases lying between them. The CDR3 sequence is 14 residues long. CDR1 and CDR2 (germline): SGHDT, YYEEEE. The CDR3 coding sequence is TGTGCCAGCAGCTTGGGACAGCTCAACTATGGCTACACCTTC. It is translated as CASSLGQLNYGYTF.

This chain connects TRBV5-4 to TRBJ2-5, with D unclear. V lost 1 base and J 4 bases, leaving 8 bases between the germline ends. The germline CDR1 and CDR2 sequences are SGHNT and YYREEE (reference sequence). The CDR3 has 13 residues. The DNA for the CDR3 is TGTGCCAGCAGCTTGAAAGCCCGAGAGACCCAGTACTTC. It is translated as CASSLKARETQYF.

The chain links TRBV11-1 to TRBJ1-1, with 11 bases lining up with TRBD1. With V trimmed by 4 bases and J by 0 bases, 4 bases remained unmatched. CDR1 and CDR2 (germline): SGHAT, FQDESV (reference sequence). CDR3 length: 16 residues. In nucleotides, the CDR3 is TGTGCCAGCAGCTCTGGACAGGGGGCTGTGAACACTGAAGCTTTCTTT. This translates into CASSSGQGAVNTEAFF.

This chain uses TRBV7-3 with TRBJ1-1; possible D gene TRBD1, 6 bases. Trimming stripped 5 bases from V and 8 bases from J, with 24 bases between. The germline CDR1 and CDR2 sequences are SGHTA and FQGTGA. The CDR3 consists of 16 residues. The DNA for the CDR3 is TGTGCCAGCAGCAAATTCCGGGACACCCCCTTGGGGGAAGCTTTCTTT. This sequence encodes CASSKFRDTPLGEAFF.

The chain uses TRBV6-1 and TRBJ1-5; D gene uncertain. V lost 4 bases and J 2 bases, leaving 12 bases between the germline ends. Germline CDR1 and CDR2: MNHNS and SASEGT. The CDR3 has 15 residues. The CDR3 is CASSVRLEGNQPQHF. Here the CDR3 DNA reads TGTGCCAGCAGTGTCCGATTAGAAGGCAATCAGCCCCAGCATTTT.

This clone showed up just once. V is TRBV6-5 and J is TRBJ2-1, with 11 positions matching TRBD2. V lost 2 bases, J lost 3 bases, and 3 bases stayed unmatched. The CDR3 spans 16 residues. The germline CDR1 and CDR2 sequences are MNHEY and SVGAGI. The CDR3 spells CASSYPLAGGYNEQFF. The CDR3 nucleotides are TGTGCCAGCAGTTACCCGCTAGCGGGGGGCTACAATGAGCAGTTCTTC.

The chain couples TRBV7-9 to TRBJ2-1; TRBD2 aligns across 12 bases. This CDR3 is built from 15 residues. Germline values: CDR1 SEHNR, CDR2 FQNEAQ (reference sequence). Unmatched junction bases numbered 2, after V lost 1 base and J lost 7 bases. The CDR3 sequence: CASSLVLAGGNEQFF. CDR3 in DNA: TGTGCCAGCAGCTTAGTTCTAGCGGGGGGGAATGAGCAGTTCTTC. The full variable domain, its missing parts supplied by reference TRBV7-9 and TRBJ2-1, is DTGVSQNPRHKITKRGQNVTFRCDPISEHNRLYWYRQTLGQGPEFLTYFQNEAQLEKSRLLSDRFSAERPKGSFSTLEIQRTEQGDSAMYLCASSLVLAGGNEQFFGPGTRLTVL.

The chain carries TRBV6-6 and TRBJ1-5; possibly TRBD1 for D (5 bases). The V end lost 6 bases, the J end lost 7 bases, and 19 bases lay between the germline ends. Germline V gene sequence: CDR1 MNHNY, CDR2 SVGAGI (reference sequence). This CDR3 region has 15 residues. CDR3 sequence: CASSPPGEGGQPQHF. CDR3 sequence (DNA): TGTGCCAGCAGCCCCCCGGGGGAGGGCGGACAGCCCCAGCATTTT.

V usage is TRBV5-5 and J usage is TRBJ1-5; tentative D call: TRBD1 (5 bases). V lost 0 bases, J lost 1 base, and 11 bases lay in between. Germline-derived CDR1 and CDR2 are SGHKS and YYEKEE (reference sequence). The CDR3 runs 16 residues. Here the CDR3 reads CASSLGRGGSNQPQHF. As DNA, the CDR3 is TGTGCCAGCAGCTTGGGGAGGGGAGGCAGCAATCAGCCCCAGCATTTT.

This rearrangement joins TRBV6-1 to TRBJ1-2; weak D call: TRBD1 (5 bases). CDR1 and CDR2 from the germline V gene are MNHNS and SASEGT. The CDR3 sequence is 13 residues long. Trimming pared 5 bases from V and 0 bases from J, leaving 7 bases between. In DNA form, the CDR3 reads TGTGCCAGCAGTAGGACAACTAACTATGGCTACACCTTC. This gives the protein CASSRTTNYGYTF.

This chain connects TRBV7-3 to TRBJ2-3; 12 positions agree with TRBD2. CDR1 and CDR2 from the germline V gene are SGHTA and FQGTGA. This CDR3 has 14 residues. The trim removed 6 bases at V and 4 bases at J, leaving 2 bases unmatched. This CDR3 is CASSTSGGSDTQYF. The CDR3, as DNA: TGTGCCAGCAGTACTAGCGGGGGGTCAGATACGCAGTATTTT.

Worth noting for this clone: Within the sample, other DNA sequences also encode this same CDR3. The J gene is TRBJ1-1, the V gene TRBV27; 7 bases agree with TRBD1. Per the germline V gene, CDR1 is MNHEY and CDR2 is SMNVEV (reference sequence). The V segment lost 7 bases and the J segment 0 bases; nucleotides outside the gene matches: 8. CDR3 length equals 15 residues. CDR3 sequence: CASIPRQGLNTEAFF. CDR3 nucleotide sequence: TGTGCCAGCATTCCTAGACAGGGCTTGAACACTGAAGCTTTCTTT.

The chain uses TRBV6-6 and TRBJ2-1; 7 nucleotides align to TRBD1. This CDR3 has 15 amino acids. J was trimmed by 7 bases and V by 5 bases; bases with no gene match: 11. CDR1 MNHNY and CDR2 SVGAGI come from the germline V gene (reference sequence). The CDR3 DNA sequence: TGTGCCAGCAGTCTAGACAGGGCATATGTTAATGAGCAGTTCTTC. It specifies CASSLDRAYVNEQFF.

The chain joins TRBV6-6 to TRBJ2-7; TRBD2 matches 8 bases. The V and J ends lost 5 bases and 3 bases, in that order; junction bases with no gene match: 6. Germline-derived CDR1 and CDR2 are MNHNY and SVGAGI (reference sequence). The CDR3 is 14 amino acids. CDR3 amino acids: CASSGAGAYYEQYF. CDR3 DNA: TGTGCCAGCAGTGGAGCGGGGGCCTACTACGAGCAGTACTTC.

The genes are TRBV7-6 and TRBJ2-2; D ambiguous. The CDR3 is 14 amino acids. V lost 8 bases and J 0 bases, leaving 10 bases between the germline ends. In germline, CDR1 is SGHVS, CDR2 FNYEAQ. CDR3 nucleotide sequence: TGTGCCAGCGCCCGTACTACGAACACCGGGGAGCTGTTTTTT. Protein sequence: CASARTTNTGELFF.

This sequence joins TRBV6-5 and TRBJ1-4, with 7 bases matching TRBD1. The V segment lost 10 bases and the J segment 8 bases; nucleotides outside the gene matches: 4. In germline, CDR1 is MNHEY, CDR2 SVGAGI. This CDR3 spans 11 amino acids. The CDR3 reads CATGTEEKLFF. In DNA form, the CDR3 reads TGTGCCACAGGGACAGAGGAAAAACTGTTTTTT.

The V gene is TRBV9, the J gene TRBJ1-2; tentatively, D is TRBD1 (5 bases). The CDR3 is made up of 15 amino acids. CDR1 and CDR2 (germline): SGDLS, YYNGEE. V was clipped by 6 bases and J by 4 bases, with 19 bases between them. As DNA, the CDR3 is TGTGCCAGCAATCCCGACGGCAGGGTAATCTATGGCTACACCTTC. Translating gives CASNPDGRVIYGYTF.

The rearrangement joins TRBV7-9 to TRBJ2-3; 8 nucleotides match TRBD2. There are 12 residues in the CDR3. The V gene's germline CDR1 is SEHNR and CDR2 FQNEAQ (reference sequence). The CDR3 DNA reads TGTGTACTAGCGGAATTCACAGATACGCAGTATTTT. As protein: CVLAEFTDTQYF.

The chain couples TRBV4-2 to TRBJ2-3; the match to TRBD1 covers 7 bases. The junction had 9 bases not matched to a gene; V was cut back by 4 bases and J by 2 bases. The CDR3 is made up of 16 amino acids. CDR1 is LGHNA, CDR2 YNFKEQ, per germline. This chain's CDR3 is CASSPARGGDTDTQYF. CDR3 nucleotides: TGTGCCAGCAGCCCCGCAAGAGGGGGCGACACAGATACGCAGTATTTT.

The genes are TRBV29-1 and TRBJ2-5, with D maybe TRBD1 (5 bases). Trimming removed 3 bases from V and 5 bases from J, with 10 bases in between. CDR1 SQVTM and CDR2 ANQGSEA come from the germline V gene. The CDR3 has 12 residues. In DNA form, the CDR3 reads TGCAGCGTTGAGGGGCTATGGGAGACCCAGTACTTC. Translating gives CSVEGLWETQYF.

The V and J genes are TRBV5-1 and TRBJ1-3; D not certain. The CDR3 contains 16 residues. V shed 0 bases and J shed 1 base, with 11 bases lying between them. Germline loops: CDR1 SGHRS, CDR2 YFSETQ. The DNA of the CDR3 is TGCGCCAGCAGCTTGGCCGGCGGTAGTTCTGGAAACACCATATATTTT. Translating gives CASSLAGGSSGNTIYF.

V usage is TRBV5-1 and J usage is TRBJ1-2; 12 positions match TRBD1. J lost 6 bases, V lost 4 bases, and 7 bases had no gene match. Looked up from germline, CDR1 is SGHRS and CDR2 is YFSETQ. The CDR3 consists of 15 residues. The CDR3 DNA reads as TGCGCCAGCAGCCTGGGACAGGGGGCGTCCGATGGCTACACCTTC. Translated, it gives CASSLGQGASDGYTF.

The chain employs TRBV15 and TRBJ1-4; perhaps TRBD1 as D (5 bases). Trimming removed 0 bases at V and 5 bases at J, with 13 bases between. Germline-derived CDR1 and CDR2 are LNHNV and YYDKDF (reference sequence). The CDR3 loop spans 16 amino acids. The DNA of the CDR3 is TGTGCCACCAGCAGAGATAATACAGGTGTCAATGAAAAACTGTTTTTT. It translates to CATSRDNTGVNEKLFF.

This chain's CDR3 is CASSGQGPLSYEQYF. In DNA form, the CDR3 reads TGTGCCAGCAGCGGACAGGGGCCCCTCTCCTACGAGCAGTACTTC. The V and J genes are TRBV9 and TRBJ2-7; 8 bases are shared with TRBD1. The CDR3 runs to 15 residues. V shed 3 bases and J 0 bases; nucleotides not matched to a gene: 5. Looked up from germline, CDR1 is SGDLS and CDR2 is YYNGEE.

The chain uses TRBV5-1 and TRBJ1-1, with D perhaps matching TRBD1 (6 bases). V gave up 0 bases and J gave up 0 bases, with 9 bases separating them. The CDR3 is made up of 15 amino acids. Germline V gene sequence: CDR1 SGHRS, CDR2 YFSETQ. The CDR3: CASSLATGMNTEAFF. The DNA of the CDR3 is TGCGCCAGCAGCTTGGCCACAGGGATGAACACTGAAGCTTTCTTT.

V usage is TRBV28 and J usage is TRBJ2-7; D ambiguous. Germline values: CDR1 MDHEN, CDR2 SYDVKM. Trimming removed 2 bases at V and 3 bases at J, with 14 bases between. This CDR3 is built from 15 residues. As DNA, the CDR3 is TGTGCCAGCAGTTTAATAACTTCCCCCCTCTACGAGCAGTACTTC. Its translation: CASSLITSPLYEQYF. The full variable domain, in which reference TRBV28 and TRBJ2-7 provide the parts outside the CDR3, is DVKVTQSSRYLVKRTGEKVFLECVQDMDHENMFWYRQDPGLGLRLIYFSYDVKMKEKGDIPEGYSVSREKKERFSLILESASTNQTSMYLCASSLITSPLYEQYFGPGTRLTVT.

The J gene is TRBJ1-5, the V gene TRBV6-1; D is uncertain. The V gene lost 1 base and the J gene lost 3 bases, with 10 bases spanning the gap. The germline CDR1 and CDR2 sequences are MNHNS and SASEGT. The length of the CDR3 is 15 residues. The CDR3 nucleotides are TGTGCCAGCAGTGAAGGGAGGGCCCCCAATCAGCCCCAGCATTTT. Translated, it gives CASSEGRAPNQPQHF.